Each of the 26 T cell receptor beta chains below was sequenced from the same sample in a study of shared clonotypes between healthy human individuals (dated by TCRdb to between 2020 and 2021). The library was obtained by the immunoSEQ multiplex PCR assay. In its TCRdb copy, this immuneACCESS table keeps in-frame sequences only and misses some clones. Where compared with another copy, unresolved V genes explain less than half of these, and the others have no known cause. The sample table contains around 2,100,000 clones; only one count was recorded for around 96% of them. Of the sample, approximately 1% falls within the top ten clones. CD8 naive samples were CD45RO-negative cells positively selected for CCR7, giving a CD45RA+CCR7+ population that excluded TemRA cells. Sequenced: naive CD8+ T cells sorted from blood. What this sample's cell subset or site label stands for: CD45RA+CCR7+. The receptors come from a man between 18 and 29 years old in good health.

This chain links TRBV6-6 with TRBJ1-1; D might be TRBD1 (6 bases). The CDR3 covers 13 residues. The germline CDR1 and CDR2 sequences are MNHNY and SVGAGI (reference sequence). V was pared by 8 bases and J by 4 bases, with 14 bases between. CDR3 region: CASAVGAVTEAFF. As DNA, the CDR3 is TGTGCCAGCGCGGTGGGGGCTGTCACTGAAGCTTTCTTT.

This sequence joins TRBV9 and TRBJ2-3; weak D call: TRBD1 (6 bases). CDR3 size: 15 residues. Germline V gives CDR1 SGDLS, CDR2 YYNGEE. V was clipped by 0 bases and J by 2 bases, with 10 bases between them. In DNA, the CDR3 is TGTGCCAGCAGCGTAGGGGACACTCTCACAGATACGCAGTATTTT. Its translation is CASSVGDTLTDTQYF.

The chain links TRBV7-2 to TRBJ2-2; D gene uncertain. Trimming removed 5 bases at V and 7 bases at J, with 11 bases between. In germline, CDR1 is SGHTA, CDR2 FQGNSA. The CDR3 runs to 13 residues. CDR3 in DNA: TGTGCCAGCAGCCTAGTCGTGATCGGGGAGCTGTTTTTT. Amino acid sequence: CASSLVVIGELFF. The variable domain in full, completed from reference TRBV7-2 and TRBJ2-2, reads GAGVSQSPSNKVTEKGKDVELRCDPISGHTALYWYRQSLGQGLEFLIYFQGNSAPDKSGLPSDRFSAERTGGSVSTLTIQRTQQEDSAVYLCASSLVVIGELFFGEGSRLTVL.

The V call is TRBV10-2, the J call TRBJ2-7; D is undetermined. Trimming pared 0 bases from V and 0 bases from J, leaving 15 bases between. The CDR3 loop spans 17 amino acids. The germline gives CDR1 WSHSY, CDR2 SAAADI. The CDR3 spells CASSESFVGSFSYEQYF. As DNA, the CDR3 is TGCGCCAGCAGTGAGTCGTTTGTTGGCAGCTTCTCCTACGAGCAGTACTTC.

J is TRBJ2-1 and V is TRBV4-1; 13 positions match TRBD2. V trimming: 1 base; J trimming: 8 bases; junction bases outside the gene matches: 17. Per germline, CDR1 MGHRA and CDR2 YSYEKL. The CDR3 is made up of 20 amino acids. Here the CDR3 reads CASSQGTSGLAGEARYEQFF. The DNA of the CDR3 is TGCGCCAGCAGCCAAGGGACTTCAGGACTAGCGGGAGAAGCACGCTATGAGCAGTTCTTC.

J is TRBJ1-2 and V is TRBV27, with D uncertain. This CDR3 comprises 15 residues. From germline, CDR1 is MNHEY and CDR2 SMNVEV (reference sequence). V was cut by 5 bases and J by 6 bases, with 19 bases left in between. The chain's CDR3 is CASSLTALVTDGYTF. The CDR3 region has the DNA TGTGCCAGCAGTCTAACCGCTCTTGTGACGGATGGCTACACCTTC.

The chain couples TRBV4-1 to TRBJ2-2, with TRBD2 identical over 9 bases. The CDR3 contains 22 residues. Germline trimming cut 0 bases from V and 5 bases from J; bases unmatched to any gene: 22. Germline CDR1 and CDR2: MGHRA and YSYEKL. The CDR3 DNA is TGCGCCAGCAGCCAAGAGAATCTGGCGAGAGAGCTAGCGGGGTTAAGGACCGGGGAGCTGTTTTTT. Protein product: CASSQENLARELAGLRTGELFF.

The CDR3 bases are TGTGCCAGCAGCAGCCCGGGACGCTACGAGCAGTACTTC. This sequence encodes CASSSPGRYEQYF. The V and J genes are TRBV7-9 and TRBJ2-7, with D possibly called TRBD1 or TRBD2 (5 bases each). The germline gives CDR1 SEHNR, CDR2 FQNEAQ (reference sequence). The CDR3 consists of 13 residues. V lost 5 bases, J lost 3 bases, and 11 bases lay in between.

As concerns this clone: Within the sample, other DNA sequences also encode this same CDR3. The gene calls are TRBV2 and TRBJ1-5; a weak D match, TRBD1 (6 bases). The CDR3 extends over 12 amino acids. Germline V CDR1 and CDR2: SNHLY, FYNNEI. Trimming shortened V by 5 bases and J by 7 bases, and 9 bases separated the two germline ends. The CDR3 bases are TGTGCCAGCAGTCCGAGGGGGCAGCCCCAGCATTTT. Translated: CASSPRGQPQHF. Looking up the rest from reference TRBV2 and TRBJ1-5 gives the full variable domain: EPEVTQTPSHQVTQMGQEVILRCVPISNHLYFYWYRQILGQKVEFLVSFYNNEISEKSEIFDDQFSVERPDGSNFTLKIRSTKLEDSAMYFCASSPRGQPQHFGDGTRLSIL.

V gene TRBV2 combines with J gene TRBJ2-7; D ambiguous. CDR3 length: 18 amino acids. The V and J ends lost 2 bases and 0 bases respectively, with 20 bases between them. CDR1 is SNHLY and CDR2 is FYNNEI in the germline V gene. For the CDR3, the DNA is TGTGCCAGCAGTGAACTCTCGACCCCCTACGGTCACTCCTACGAGCAGTACTTC. It codes for CASSELSTPYGHSYEQYF.

This chain links TRBV27 with TRBJ2-3; 9 bases match TRBD2. Germline-derived CDR1 and CDR2 are MNHEY and SMNVEV (reference sequence). CDR3 length equals 15 residues. Unmatched junction bases numbered 5, after V lost 3 bases and J lost 4 bases. CDR3 sequence: CASSFSGGIADTQYF. The CDR3 DNA reads as TGTGCCAGCAGTTTTAGCGGGGGTATTGCAGATACGCAGTATTTT.

The J gene is TRBJ2-7, the V gene TRBV6-6, with 8 bases aligning to TRBD2. Germline V CDR1 and CDR2: MNHNY, SVGAGI (reference sequence). This CDR3 is 16 amino acids long. The ends lost 7 bases at V and 1 base at J; junction bases unmatched: 12. CDR3 loop: CASTPGGIQGSYEQYF. CDR3 nucleotides: TGTGCCAGCACCCCGGGGGGGATTCAGGGATCCTACGAGCAGTACTTC.

V is TRBV6-1 and J is TRBJ2-7; perhaps TRBD1 as D (6 bases). The germline V gene has CDR1 MNHNS and CDR2 SASEGT. Deletions cut 3 bases from V and 5 bases from J, with 11 bases between. There are 13 residues in the CDR3. CDR3 bases: TGTGCCAGCAGTGACCAGGGGTGGAACGAGCAGTACTTC. Translating gives CASSDQGWNEQYF.

The chain combines TRBV10-1 with TRBJ2-3, with D unresolved. Germline V gene lookup returns CDR1 WNHNN and CDR2 SYGVQD (reference sequence). V lost 8 bases and J lost 11, with 8 bases in between. The CDR3 consists of 9 residues. CDR3 in amino acids: CASGGMQYF. The CDR3, as DNA: TGCGCCAGCGGCGGAATGCAGTATTTT.

The genes are TRBV6-4 and TRBJ2-1, with TRBD2 matching 8 bases. Germline lookup yields CDR1 MRHNA and CDR2 SNTAGT. V was pared by 0 bases and J by 10 bases, with 8 bases of the junction left unmatched. This CDR3 contains 15 residues. Here the CDR3 DNA reads TGTGCCAGCAGTGACTCTTCGGGGGGGCTTCCAGAGCAGTTCTTC. Its translation is CASSDSSGGLPEQFF.

As concerns this clone: This sample includes further DNA sequences coding for the same CDR3. The CDR3 coding sequence is TGTGCCAGCAGCTTAGCCCTCTCTGAAGCTTTCTTT. It is translated as CASSLALSEAFF. The gene calls are TRBV7-9 and TRBJ1-1; D unclear. With 0 bases removed from V and 6 bases from J, the gap between germline ends came to 5 bases. The CDR3 covers 12 residues. The germline gives CDR1 SEHNR, CDR2 FQNEAQ (reference sequence).

This clone appeared once. The identical CDR3 is also encoded by other nucleotide sequences in the sample. This sequence joins TRBV7-9 and TRBJ1-1; tentative D call: TRBD1 (5 bases). The CDR3 is made up of 13 amino acids. Germline V gene lookup returns CDR1 SEHNR and CDR2 FQNEAQ (reference sequence). The germline V and J ends were trimmed by 1 base and 5 bases, with 8 bases remaining between them. The CDR3 is CASSLGWGTEAFF. In DNA, the CDR3 is TGTGCCAGCAGCTTAGGATGGGGGACTGAAGCTTTCTTT.

This rearrangement joins TRBV7-9 to TRBJ2-7, with 7 bases lining up with TRBD2. Germline CDR1 reads SEHNR; CDR2 reads FQNEAQ (reference sequence). Trimming cost V 1 base and J 2 bases; bases outside gene matches: 11. The length of the CDR3 is 17 residues. CDR3 sequence reads: CASSLGGGSGDPYEQYF. The DNA for the CDR3 is TGTGCCAGCAGCTTAGGAGGAGGCAGCGGGGATCCCTACGAGCAGTACTTC.

The CDR3 DNA reads as TGTGCCTGGAGATTAGTTGAGACCCAGTACTTC. Its protein is CAWRLVETQYF. The chain uses TRBV30 and TRBJ2-5; no clear D gene. The CDR3 has 11 residues. Germline lookup yields CDR1 GTSNPN and CDR2 SVGIG (reference sequence). Between the trimmed V and J ends, which lost 3 bases and 5 bases, there was a span of 7 bases.

The chain employs TRBV2 and TRBJ1-2; the D gene is possibly TRBD1 (5 bases). This CDR3 is built from 16 residues. CDR1 and CDR2 from the germline V gene are SNHLY and FYNNEI. V was cut by 4 bases and J by 7 bases, with 22 bases left in between. The CDR3: CASSGLMGGHVRGYTF. CDR3 nucleotides: TGTGCCAGCAGTGGTCTTATGGGTGGACACGTCCGTGGCTACACCTTC.

This chain uses TRBV9 with TRBJ1-4, with 7 nucleotides matching TRBD1. CDR1 and CDR2 from the germline V gene are SGDLS and YYNGEE. V trimming: 2 bases; J trimming: 4 bases; junction bases outside the gene matches: 5. The CDR3 sequence is 15 residues long. The CDR3 DNA reads TGTGCCAGCAGCGTGGCAGGGGGTGTTAATGAAAAACTGTTTTTT. Protein product: CASSVAGGVNEKLFF.

This chain uses TRBV28 with TRBJ1-2; D not certain. CDR3 length: 13 amino acids. In germline, CDR1 is MDHEN, CDR2 SYDVKM. Trimming cost V 3 bases and J 8 bases, with 13 bases left between them. The CDR3 coding sequence is TGTGCCAGCAGTTTTGAAGGAATCCGCGGCTACACCTTC. Translated: CASSFEGIRGYTF.

This chain joins TRBV5-6 and TRBJ2-5, with D possibly called TRBD1 or TRBD2 (5 bases each). V was pared by 4 bases and J by 3 bases, with 13 bases between. CDR3 length: 14 residues. From germline, CDR1 is SGHDT and CDR2 YYEEEE. The CDR3 nucleotides are TGTGCCAGCAGCCTGGGACCTACAGAAGAGACCCAGTACTTC. Protein: CASSLGPTEETQYF.

The V and J genes are TRBV6-1 and TRBJ1-1; D is ambiguous. V shed 3 bases and J shed 7 bases, with 9 bases lying between them. CDR3 length equals 12 residues. Germline CDR1 reads MNHNS; CDR2 reads SASEGT. CDR3 nucleotide sequence: TGTGCCAGCAGTGATATGGCAGATGAAGCTTTCTTT. The encoded protein is CASSDMADEAFF.

This chain connects TRBV9 to TRBJ1-5; D is undetermined. The germline V gene has CDR1 SGDLS and CDR2 YYNGEE. The CDR3 has 14 residues. Trimming removed 3 bases at V and 0 bases at J, with 7 bases between. CDR3 in amino acids: CASSGGYSNQPQHF. In DNA, the CDR3 is TGTGCCAGCAGCGGAGGGTATAGCAATCAGCCCCAGCATTTT.

This sequence joins TRBV27 and TRBJ1-4; D is unclear. Trimming removed 1 base from V and 2 bases from J, with 8 bases in between. CDR1 and CDR2 from the germline V gene are MNHEY and SMNVEV (reference sequence). The CDR3 has 15 residues. In nucleotides, the CDR3 is TGTGCCAGCAGTTTATATGGGGTGACTAATGAAAAACTGTTTTTT. It encodes CASSLYGVTNEKLFF.